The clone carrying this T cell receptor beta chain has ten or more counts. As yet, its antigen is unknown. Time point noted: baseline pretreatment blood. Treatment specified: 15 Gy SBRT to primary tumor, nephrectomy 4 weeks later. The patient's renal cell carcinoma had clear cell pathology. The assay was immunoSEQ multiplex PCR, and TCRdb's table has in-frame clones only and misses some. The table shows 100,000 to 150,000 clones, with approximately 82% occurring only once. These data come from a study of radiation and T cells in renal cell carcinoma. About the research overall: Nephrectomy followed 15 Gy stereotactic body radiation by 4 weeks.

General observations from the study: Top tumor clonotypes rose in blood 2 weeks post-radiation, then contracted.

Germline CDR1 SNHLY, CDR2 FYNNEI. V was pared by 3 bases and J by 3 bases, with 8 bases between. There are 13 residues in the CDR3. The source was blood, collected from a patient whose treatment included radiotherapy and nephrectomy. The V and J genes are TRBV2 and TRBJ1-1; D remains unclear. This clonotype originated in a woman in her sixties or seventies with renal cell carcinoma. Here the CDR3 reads CASSDNSYTEAFF. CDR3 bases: TGTGCCAGCAGTGATAACAGTTACACTGAAGCTTTCTTT.